This TCR beta chain was profiled in a study of T cell repertoires in cytomegalovirus infection. Study-level information: It was the public TCR beta signatures that indicated both CMV infection and matching HLA type.

Regarding the study as a whole: Public TCR beta family frequency separated CMV-and-HLA carriers, including in an independent cohort.

This clonotype was counted many times. Antigen: not known. TCRdb processed the reads anew with MiXCR; each CDR3 protein has one entry. The repertoire includes roughly 150,000 distinct CDR3 sequences, about a quarter of them detected once, and about 10% sits in the top ten. CDR3 size: 16 residues. Germline V gene data show CDR1 as SGHTA and CDR2 as FQGNSA. V was shortened by 3 bases and J by 0 bases, with 12 bases between the two germline ends. Sequences were obtained from PBMCs. The TCR was taken from a human donor in good health (CMV status not recorded). Some clones in this sample may be carry-over from other donors' samples. The chain links TRBV7-2 to TRBJ1-3; D is undetermined. This CDR3 is CASSFGWKPSGNTIYF. The CDR3 DNA is TGTGCCAGCAGCTTTGGTTGGAAACCCTCTGGAAACACCATATATTTT.